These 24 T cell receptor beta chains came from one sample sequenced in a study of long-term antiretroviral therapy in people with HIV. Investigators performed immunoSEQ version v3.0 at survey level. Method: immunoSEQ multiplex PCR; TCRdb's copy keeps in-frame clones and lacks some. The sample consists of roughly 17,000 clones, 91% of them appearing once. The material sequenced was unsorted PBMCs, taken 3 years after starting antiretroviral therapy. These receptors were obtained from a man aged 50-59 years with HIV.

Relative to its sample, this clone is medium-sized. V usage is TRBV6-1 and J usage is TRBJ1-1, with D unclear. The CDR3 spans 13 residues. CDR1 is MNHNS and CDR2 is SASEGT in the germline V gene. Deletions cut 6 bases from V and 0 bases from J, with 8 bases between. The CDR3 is CASSEALNTEAFF. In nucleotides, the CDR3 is TGTGCCAGCAGCGAGGCCTTGAACACTGAAGCTTTCTTT.

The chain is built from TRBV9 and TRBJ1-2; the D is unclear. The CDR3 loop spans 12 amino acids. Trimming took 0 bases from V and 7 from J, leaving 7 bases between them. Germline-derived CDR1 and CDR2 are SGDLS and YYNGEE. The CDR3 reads CASSVEYSGYTF. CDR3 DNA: TGTGCCAGCAGCGTAGAATACAGTGGCTACACCTTC.

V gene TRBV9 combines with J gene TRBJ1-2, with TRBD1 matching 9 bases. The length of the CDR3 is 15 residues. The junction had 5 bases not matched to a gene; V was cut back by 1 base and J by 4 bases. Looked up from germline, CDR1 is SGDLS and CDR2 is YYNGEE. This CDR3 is CASSVTDRGSYGYTF. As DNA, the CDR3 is TGTGCCAGCAGCGTAACCGACAGGGGGTCCTATGGCTACACCTTC.

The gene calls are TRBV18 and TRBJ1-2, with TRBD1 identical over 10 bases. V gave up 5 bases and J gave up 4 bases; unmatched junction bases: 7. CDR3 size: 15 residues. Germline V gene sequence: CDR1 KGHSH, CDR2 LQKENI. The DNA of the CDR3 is TGTGCCAGCTCATCCTATGGACAGGGGGGCTATGGCTACACCTTC. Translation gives CASSSYGQGGYGYTF.

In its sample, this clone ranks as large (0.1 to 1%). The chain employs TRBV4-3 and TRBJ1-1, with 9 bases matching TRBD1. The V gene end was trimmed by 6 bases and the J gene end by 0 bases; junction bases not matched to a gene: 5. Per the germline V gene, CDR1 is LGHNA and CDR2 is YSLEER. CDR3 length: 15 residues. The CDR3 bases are TGCGCCAGCAGTTTGGACAGGGGTATGAACACTGAAGCTTTCTTT. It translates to CASSLDRGMNTEAFF.

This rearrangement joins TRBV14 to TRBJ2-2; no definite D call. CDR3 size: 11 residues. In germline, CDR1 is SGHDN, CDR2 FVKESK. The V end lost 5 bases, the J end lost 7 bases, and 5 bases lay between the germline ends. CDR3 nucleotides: TGTGCCAGCAGCTATGGCGGGGAGCTGTTTTTT. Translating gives CASSYGGELFF.

The CDR3 here is CASSVGDSWEGELFF. DNA for the CDR3: TGTGCCAGCAGCGTAGGTGACAGCTGGGAGGGGGAACTGTTTTTT. The V gene is TRBV9, the J gene TRBJ1-4; perhaps TRBD1 as D (6 bases). Deletions cut 0 bases from V and 12 bases from J, with 18 bases between. CDR1 is SGDLS, CDR2 YYNGEE, per germline. This CDR3 has 15 amino acids.

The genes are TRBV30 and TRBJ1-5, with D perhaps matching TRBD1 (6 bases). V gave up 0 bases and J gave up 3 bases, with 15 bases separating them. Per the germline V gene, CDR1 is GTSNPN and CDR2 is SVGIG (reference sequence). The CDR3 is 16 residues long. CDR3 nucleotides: TGTGCCTGGAGTGTACCTTACCAGGGGCACAATCAGCCCCAGCATTTT. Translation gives CAWSVPYQGHNQPQHF.

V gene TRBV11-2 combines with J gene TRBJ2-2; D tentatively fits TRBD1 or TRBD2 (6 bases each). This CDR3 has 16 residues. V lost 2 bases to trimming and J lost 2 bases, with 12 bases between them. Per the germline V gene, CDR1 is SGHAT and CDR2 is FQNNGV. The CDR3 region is CASSLSGGTNTGELFF. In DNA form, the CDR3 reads TGTGCCAGCAGCTTAAGCGGAGGGACAAACACCGGGGAGCTGTTTTTT. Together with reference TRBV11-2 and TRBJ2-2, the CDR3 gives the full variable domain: EAGVAQSPRYKIIEKRQSVAFWCNPISGHATLYWYQQILGQGPKLLIQFQNNGVVDDSQLPKDRFSAERLKGVDSTLKIQPAKLEDSAVYLCASSLSGGTNTGELFFGEGSRLTVL.

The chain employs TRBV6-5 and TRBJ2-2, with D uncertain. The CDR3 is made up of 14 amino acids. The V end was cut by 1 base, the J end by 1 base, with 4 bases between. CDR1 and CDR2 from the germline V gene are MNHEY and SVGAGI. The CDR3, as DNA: TGTGCCAGCAGTTACTTCAAGAACACCGGGGAGCTGTTTTTT. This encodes CASSYFKNTGELFF.

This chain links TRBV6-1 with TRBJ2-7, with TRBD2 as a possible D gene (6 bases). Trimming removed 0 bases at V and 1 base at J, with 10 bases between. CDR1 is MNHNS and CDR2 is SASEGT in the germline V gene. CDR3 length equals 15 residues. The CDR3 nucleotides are TGTGCCAGCAGTGAAGCGCTAGGGAGGTCCTACGAGCAGTACTTC. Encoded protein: CASSEALGRSYEQYF.

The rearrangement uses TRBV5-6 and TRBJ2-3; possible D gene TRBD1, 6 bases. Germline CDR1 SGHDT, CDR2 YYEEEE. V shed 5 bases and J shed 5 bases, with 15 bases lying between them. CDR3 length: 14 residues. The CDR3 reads CASREQGFEDTQYF. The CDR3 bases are TGTGCCAGCAGGGAGCAGGGGTTTGAAGATACGCAGTATTTT. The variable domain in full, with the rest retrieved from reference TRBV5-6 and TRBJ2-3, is DAGVTQSPTHLIKTRGQQVTLRCSPKSGHDTVSWYQQALGQGPQFIFQYYEEEERQRGNFPDRFSGHQFPNYSSELNVNALLLGDSALYLCASREQGFEDTQYFGPGTRLTVL.

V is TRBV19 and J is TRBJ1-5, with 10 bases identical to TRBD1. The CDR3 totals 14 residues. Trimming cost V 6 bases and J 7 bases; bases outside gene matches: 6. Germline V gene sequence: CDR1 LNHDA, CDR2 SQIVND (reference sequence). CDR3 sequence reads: CASRGDRGDQPQHF. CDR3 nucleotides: TGTGCCAGTAGGGGGGACAGGGGAGACCAGCCCCAGCATTTT.

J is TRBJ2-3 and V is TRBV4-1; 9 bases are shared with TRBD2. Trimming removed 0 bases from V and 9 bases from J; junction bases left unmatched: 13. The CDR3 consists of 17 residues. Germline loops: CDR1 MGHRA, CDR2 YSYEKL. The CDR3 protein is CASSQDPGLAGTFTQYF. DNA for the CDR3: TGCGCCAGCAGCCAAGATCCGGGGCTAGCGGGGACCTTCACGCAGTATTTT.

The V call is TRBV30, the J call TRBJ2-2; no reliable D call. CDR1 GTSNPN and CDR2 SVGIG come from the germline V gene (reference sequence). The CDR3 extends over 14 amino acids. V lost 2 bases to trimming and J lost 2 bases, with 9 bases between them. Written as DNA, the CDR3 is TGTGCCTGGAGTATTTACCGAAACACCGGGGAGCTGTTTTTT. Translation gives CAWSIYRNTGELFF. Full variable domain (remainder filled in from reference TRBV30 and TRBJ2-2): SQTIHQWPATLVQPVGSPLSLECTVEGTSNPNLYWYRQAAGRGLQLLFYSVGIGQISSEVPQNLSASRPQDRQFILSSKKLLLSDSGFYLCAWSIYRNTGELFFGEGSRLTVL.

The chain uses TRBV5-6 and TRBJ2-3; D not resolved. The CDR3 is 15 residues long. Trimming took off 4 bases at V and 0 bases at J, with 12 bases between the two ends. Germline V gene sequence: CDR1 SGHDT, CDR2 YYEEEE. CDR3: CASSDRAISTDTQYF. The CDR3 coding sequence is TGTGCCAGCAGCGATAGAGCAATTAGCACAGATACGCAGTATTTT.

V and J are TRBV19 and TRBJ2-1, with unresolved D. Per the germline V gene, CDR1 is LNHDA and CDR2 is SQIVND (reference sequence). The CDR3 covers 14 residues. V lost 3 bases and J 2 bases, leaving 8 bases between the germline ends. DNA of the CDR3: TGTGCCAGTAGTATCCGGGCTACCTACAATGAGCAGTTCTTC. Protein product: CASSIRATYNEQFF. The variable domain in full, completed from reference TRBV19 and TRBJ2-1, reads DGGITQSPKYLFRKEGQNVTLSCEQNLNHDAMYWYRQDPGQGLRLIYYSQIVNDFQKGDIAEGYSVSREKKESFPLTVTSAQKNPTAFYLCASSIRATYNEQFFGPGTRLTVL.

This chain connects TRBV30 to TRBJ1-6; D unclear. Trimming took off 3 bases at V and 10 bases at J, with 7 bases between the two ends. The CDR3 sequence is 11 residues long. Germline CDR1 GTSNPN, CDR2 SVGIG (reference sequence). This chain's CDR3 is CAWSSRSPLHF. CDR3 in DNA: TGTGCCTGGAGCTCCCGGTCACCCCTCCACTTT. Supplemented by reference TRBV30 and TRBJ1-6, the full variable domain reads SQTIHQWPATLVQPVGSPLSLECTVEGTSNPNLYWYRQAAGRGLQLLFYSVGIGQISSEVPQNLSASRPQDRQFILSSKKLLLSDSGFYLCAWSSRSPLHFGNGTRLTVT.

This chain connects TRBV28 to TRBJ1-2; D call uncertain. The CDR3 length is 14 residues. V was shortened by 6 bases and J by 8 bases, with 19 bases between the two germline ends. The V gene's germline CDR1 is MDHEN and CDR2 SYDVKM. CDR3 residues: CASSPTQSSGGYTF. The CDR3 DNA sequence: TGTGCCAGCAGCCCAACACAGAGTTCTGGGGGCTACACCTTC.

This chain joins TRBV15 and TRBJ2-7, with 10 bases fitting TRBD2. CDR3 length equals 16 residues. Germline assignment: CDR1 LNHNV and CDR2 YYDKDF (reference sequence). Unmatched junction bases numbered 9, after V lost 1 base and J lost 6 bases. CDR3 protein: CATSRVPAGGTAEQYF. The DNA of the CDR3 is TGTGCCACCAGCAGAGTTCCAGCGGGGGGGACTGCCGAGCAGTACTTC. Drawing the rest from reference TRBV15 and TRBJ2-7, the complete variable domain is DAMVIQNPRYQVTQFGKPVTLSCSQTLNHNVMYWYQQKSSQAPKLLFHYYDKDFNNEADTPDNFQSRRPNTSFCFLDIRSPGLGDTAMYLCATSRVPAGGTAEQYFGPGTRLTVT.

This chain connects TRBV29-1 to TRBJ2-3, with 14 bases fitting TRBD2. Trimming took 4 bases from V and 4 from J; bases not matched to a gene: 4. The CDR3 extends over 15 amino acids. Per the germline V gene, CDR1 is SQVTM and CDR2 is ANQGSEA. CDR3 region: CSVGTSGGRADTQYF. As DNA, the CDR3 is TGCAGCGTTGGGACTAGCGGGGGGAGGGCAGATACGCAGTATTTT.

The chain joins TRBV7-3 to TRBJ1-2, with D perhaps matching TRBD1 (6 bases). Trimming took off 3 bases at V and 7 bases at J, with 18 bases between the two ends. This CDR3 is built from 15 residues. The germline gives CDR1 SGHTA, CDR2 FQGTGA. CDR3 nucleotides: TGTGCCAGCAGCTTCGGACAGCCCGGGGATCTTGGCTACACCTTC. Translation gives CASSFGQPGDLGYTF.

The CDR3 protein is CASSPTGIYGYTF. The CDR3 DNA reads as TGTGCCAGTAGTCCGACAGGGATCTATGGCTACACCTTC. The V and J genes are TRBV19 and TRBJ1-2; 7 bases fit TRBD1. Germline lookup yields CDR1 LNHDA and CDR2 SQIVND (reference sequence). V gave up 5 bases and J gave up 4 bases; unmatched junction bases: 4. This CDR3 region has 13 residues.

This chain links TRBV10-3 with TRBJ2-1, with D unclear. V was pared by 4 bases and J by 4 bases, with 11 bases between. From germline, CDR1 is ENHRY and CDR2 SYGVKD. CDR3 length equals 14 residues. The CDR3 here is CAISGDYSYNEQFF. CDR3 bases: TGTGCCATCAGTGGGGATTACTCTTACAATGAGCAGTTCTTC.